The entry below gives a single T cell receptor (beta chain) sequence along with its context. Its specificity is not known. The data stem from a study of T cell clusters in autoimmune cytopenias. TRB was amplified from roughly 270 ng of peripheral blood genomic DNA per sample. The CDR3 runs to 12 residues. CDR1 is MNHEY, CDR2 SVGEGT, per germline. General study findings and limits: The T cell clusters were defined only in silico, without experimental functional validation. TRB repertoire shifts in secondary cytopenia and chronic lymphocytic leukemia mostly reflected lymphoma, not autoimmunity. No cluster-lack signature appeared between secondary cytopenia and chronic lymphocytic leukemia patients, apparently due to lymphoma masking. Primary autoimmune cytopenia patients seemingly lacked the physiological T cell clusters found in healthy donors.

TRB was amplified by touch-down multiplex PCR, primer pools A and B combined. Reanalyzing the multiplex PCR reads, TCRdb keeps one entry per CDR3 protein, without DNA. This repertoire includes 12,000 or so distinct CDR3 sequences. The specimen sequenced was peripheral blood. V usage is TRBV6-2 or TRBV6-3 and J usage is TRBJ1-2. This receptor was obtained from a human donor with an autoimmune cytopenia or autoimmune hepatitis (not recorded which). CDR3 residues: CASSYPGYGYTF.